The clone carrying this T cell receptor beta chain was recorded at least ten times. Germline-derived CDR1 and CDR2 are SGHTA and FQGTGA. The CDR3 contains 12 residues. Between the trimmed V and J ends, which lost 8 bases and 7 bases, there was a span of 11 bases. The data are from a study of Graves' ophthalmopathy and Graves' hyperthyroidism. Exclusion criteria comprised other autoimmune diseases, uncontrolled infections, pregnancy or lactation in patients. RNA transcripts served as template for amplifying TCR beta CDR3 sequences. The authors performed first-round RT-PCR with HTBI primers and then a second-round multiplex PCR. TCRdb called the multiplex PCR reads again in MiXCR, with one record for every CDR3 protein. The sample has 300,000 to 400,000 distinct CDR3 sequences, approximately 18% seen once; the top ten hold 2.4%.

The origin of this receptor is an adult woman with stable Graves' hyperthyroidism. The V and J genes are TRBV7-3 and TRBJ2-2; tentative D call: TRBD1 (5 bases). Material: peripheral blood. This CDR3 is CASAGSGGELFF. Here the CDR3 DNA reads TGTGCCAGCGCAGGGTCGGGCGGGGAGCTGTTTTTT. Based on the CDR3 plus reference TRBV7-3 and TRBJ2-2, the full variable domain is GAGVSQTPSNKVTEKGKYVELRCDPISGHTALYWYRQSLGQGPEFLIYFQGTGAADDSGLPNDRFFAVRPEGSVSTLKIQRTERGDSAVYLCASAGSGGELFFGEGSRLTVL.